This T cell receptor beta chain is drawn from a study of T-cell memory formation after mild COVID-19. Study-level results: Contracting CD8+ clones were enriched in EMRA, CD4+ mainly in CM and EM.

One entry per CDR3 protein, called by TCRdb with MiXCR from the 5' RACE reads. The sample shows approximately 570,000 distinct CDR3 sequences, roughly 17% of them seen only once. The germline V gene has CDR1 SGHAT and CDR2 FQNNGV. This CDR3 region has 23 residues. V shed 1 base and J shed 0 bases, with 32 bases lying between them. This clonotype has just a few counts. The target antigen is unknown. The receptor comes from an adult woman who had mild COVID-19 (a few samples of this study predate the infection). Cell type and time point are not known. The sequenced material came from PBMCs or a T cell subset sorted from them (not recorded which). The rearrangement uses TRBV11-2 and TRBJ2-3, with a possible D match to TRBD2 (6 bases). CDR3 sequence (DNA): TGTGCCAGCAGCTTAGTTCCCGTGGGGGTACGTGTGCGCGCGGGGCGTAGCACAGATACGCAGTATTTT. Translating gives CASSLVPVGVRVRAGRSTDTQYF.